The clone carrying this T cell receptor (beta chain) was detected once. These data originate in a study of shared clonotypes between healthy human individuals. Several immunoSEQ 96-well plates shared each subset's DNA, each plate a replicate. TCRdb's table, derived via immunoSEQ multiplex PCR, lists solely in-frame clones and lacks some. The data hold approximately 400,000 clones, with just over 95% observed a single time. This CDR3 has 17 amino acids. V trimming: 2 bases; J trimming: 7 bases; junction bases outside the gene matches: 13. In germline, CDR1 is MGHRA, CDR2 YSYEKL. Sequencing used memory CD8+ T cells sorted from blood. The subset was: CD45RO+ cells pooled with CCR7-negative TemRA cells. This clonotype was obtained from a man aged 25 to 40 in good health. The chain uses TRBV4-1 and TRBJ2-1; 8 bases are a match to TRBD1. CDR3 coding DNA: TGCGCCAGCAGCCAAACCCGGGCAGGGGGCGAAGGGAATGAGCAGTTCTTC. Protein sequence: CASSQTRAGGEGNEQFF.